This TCR beta chain was sequenced in a study of CD8 T cells in Susac syndrome. CDR3 length equals 13 residues. J gave up 8 bases and V 7 bases, and 10 bases lay outside the gene matches. Germline V gene sequence: CDR1 SEHNR, CDR2 FQNEAQ (reference sequence). CD8+ and CD4+ T cells taken from blood had their TCR beta sequenced. The study used treatment-naive patients who had stable or active relapsing-remitting disease as multiple sclerosis controls. Negative isolation yielded the CD8+ and CD4+ T cells, while FACS enriched the TEMRA cells. An input of about 0.5 to 1 ug of RNA was subjected to reverse transcription using random hexamers. By means of immunoSEQ multiplex PCR, TCR beta CDR3 spanning 54 Vbeta and 13 Jbeta underwent amplification. MiXCR, run by TCRdb on the immunoSEQ multiplex PCR reads, gives a single entry per CDR3 protein. The sample holds approximately 130,000 distinct CDR3 sequences, under 95% seen once.

The TCR was taken from a human donor with multiple sclerosis. The chain links TRBV7-9 to TRBJ1-1, with TRBD1 matching 7 bases. The specimen was CD8+ T cells from PBMCs. CDR3 bases: TGTGCCAGCATCGAGGACAGGCCCTTAGAAGCTTTCTTT. This sequence encodes CASIEDRPLEAFF. Combining the CDR3 with reference TRBV7-9 and TRBJ1-1 gives the whole variable domain DTGVSQNPRHKITKRGQNVTFRCDPISEHNRLYWYRQTLGQGPEFLTYFQNEAQLEKSRLLSDRFSAERPKGSFSTLEIQRTEQGDSAMYLCASIEDRPLEAFFGQGTRLTVV.